The present T cell receptor beta chain was sequenced within a study of T-cell reconstitution after alpha-beta-depleted transplantation in children. Notes on the study in general: Recipient T cells and thymic progenitors that survived gave rise to the high TCRbeta diversity observed at day 60 in some patients. About two months after transplant, alpha-beta T cells reportedly came from several hundred expanded graft clones.

This clonotype was seen a few times. Antigen unknown. The CDR3 contains 13 residues. Germline loops: CDR1 ENHRY, CDR2 SYGVKD. Trimming stripped 8 bases from V and 5 bases from J, with 15 bases between. It was with unique molecular identifiers that the TCRbeta library was prepared. In TCRdb, the PCR reads were re-called with MiXCR into one record per CDR3 protein. The sample lists about 420,000 distinct CDR3 sequences; around 15% were seen once. The clonotype originates from a boy in the first two years of life who had a stem cell transplant for Wiskott-Aldrich syndrome, so the T cells may come from the graft donor. The sample here was PBMCs, mostly from graft donor cells, taken 360 days after TCRalphabeta/CD19-depleted stem cell transplant. This chain connects TRBV10-3 to TRBJ2-5; tentatively, D is TRBD2 (6 bases). CDR3 coding DNA: TGTGCCATCCTCCGGGAGTTAGCCGAGACCCAGTACTTC. As protein: CAILRELAETQYF.